Below, 12 T cell receptor beta chains from the same sample are listed, as sequenced in a study of PD-1 blockade in mismatch repair-deficient tumors. For these TCRs, the target antigens are not known. TCRdb's table, derived via immunoSEQ multiplex PCR, lists solely in-frame clones and lacks some. The data hold more than 7,500 clones, with approximately 88% observed a single time. Time point of the sample: approximately 10-day in vitro stimulation with candidate neoantigen peptide 7. The source material was cells cultured in vitro, sampled from a patient treated with pembrolizumab. These receptors originate from an adult with mismatch repair-deficient cancer.

The chain is built from TRBV30 and TRBJ2-5, with D perhaps being TRBD1 or TRBD2 (6 bases each). The V end was cut by 0 bases, the J end by 6 bases, with 14 bases between. The CDR3 contains 14 residues. Germline lookup yields CDR1 GTSNPN and CDR2 SVGIG (reference sequence). The CDR3 DNA follows: TGTGCCTGGAGTGTACGTGGAGGGGGACAGACCCAGTACTTC. This codes for CAWSVRGGGQTQYF. Drawing the rest from reference TRBV30 and TRBJ2-5, the complete variable domain is SQTIHQWPATLVQPVGSPLSLECTVEGTSNPNLYWYRQAAGRGLQLLFYSVGIGQISSEVPQNLSASRPQDRQFILSSKKLLLSDSGFYLCAWSVRGGGQTQYFGPGTRLLVL.

The CDR3 region has the DNA TGTGCCAGCAGCTCAAGATTGACAGGATCCTCCTATGGCTACACCTTC. It codes for CASSSRLTGSSYGYTF. The V gene is TRBV11-2, the J gene TRBJ1-2; weak D call: TRBD1 (6 bases). The germline gives CDR1 SGHAT, CDR2 FQNNGV. This CDR3 has 16 amino acids. V dropped 4 bases and J dropped 4 bases, with 19 bases sitting between them.

This chain connects TRBV4-1 to TRBJ2-7; 15 bases are a match to TRBD2. The junction had 9 bases not matched to a gene; V was cut back by 1 base and J by 5 bases. Germline loops: CDR1 MGHRA, CDR2 YSYEKL. The CDR3 is 18 amino acids. The CDR3 is CASSQGTSGRAIAHEQYF. CDR3 in DNA: TGCGCCAGCAGCCAAGGGACTAGCGGGAGGGCCATAGCCCACGAGCAGTACTTC.

V usage is TRBV11-2 and J usage is TRBJ2-3; 8 nucleotides agree with TRBD1. Trimming at V came to 5 bases and at J to 0 bases, leaving 7 bases not matched to a gene. Germline V gene data show CDR1 as SGHAT and CDR2 as FQNNGV. This CDR3 region has 16 residues. CDR3 bases: TGTGCCAGCAGCCCTCGGACAGGGACTAGCACAGATACGCAGTATTTT. Protein product: CASSPRTGTSTDTQYF.

This chain joins TRBV28 and TRBJ1-1; 8 bases fit TRBD1. V lost 4 bases, J lost 5 bases, and 9 bases stayed unmatched. Germline-derived CDR1 and CDR2 are MDHEN and SYDVKM. This CDR3 region has 15 residues. The CDR3 loop reads CASSSTWTGRTEAFF. The CDR3 nucleotides are TGTGCCAGCAGTTCCACCTGGACAGGGAGAACTGAAGCTTTCTTT.

The chain uses TRBV5-1 and TRBJ2-7, with D maybe TRBD2 (5 bases). CDR1 is SGHRS and CDR2 is YFSETQ in the germline V gene. V gave up 4 bases and J gave up 6 bases, with 14 bases separating them. The CDR3 loop spans 13 amino acids. CDR3 protein: CASSPPGSGEQYF. The CDR3 DNA reads TGCGCCAGCAGCCCCCCGGGGTCGGGCGAGCAGTACTTC.

This clone was detected a few times. J is TRBJ1-1 and V is TRBV7-9; tentatively, D is TRBD1 (6 bases). Germline V gene sequence: CDR1 SEHNR, CDR2 FQNEAQ (reference sequence). The CDR3 contains 13 residues. Trimming removed 5 bases from V and 4 bases from J, with 11 bases in between. The DNA for the CDR3 is TGTGCCAGCAGCCCGGGACACTTCACTGAAGCTTTCTTT. It encodes CASSPGHFTEAFF.

The chain links TRBV28 to TRBJ1-5, with TRBD1 identical over 7 bases. In germline, CDR1 is MDHEN, CDR2 SYDVKM. Trimming at V came to 3 bases and at J to 6 bases, leaving 8 bases not matched to a gene. The CDR3 spans 15 residues. In DNA form, the CDR3 reads TGTGCCAGCAGTTTTGCGACAGGGAGAGGTCAGCCCCAGCATTTT. Its protein is CASSFATGRGQPQHF.

This clone was detected only once. The rearrangement joins TRBV11-2 to TRBJ2-5, with D maybe TRBD2 (6 bases). The CDR3 consists of 15 residues. Germline loops: CDR1 SGHAT, CDR2 FQNNGV. V was cut by 5 bases and J by 4 bases, with 17 bases left in between. Here the CDR3 DNA reads TGTGCCAGCAGCGGGGACTTGGGGGTGGTAGAGACCCAGTACTTC. Its protein product is CASSGDLGVVETQYF.

The rearrangement links TRBV6-1 to TRBJ1-1; D not resolved. V gave up 5 bases and J gave up 0 bases, with 7 bases separating them. Germline V gene sequence: CDR1 MNHNS, CDR2 SASEGT. This CDR3 has 13 residues. CDR3 bases: TGTGCCAGCAGTTCCGGGATGAACACTGAAGCTTTCTTT. Its protein product is CASSSGMNTEAFF.

V gene TRBV11-3 combines with J gene TRBJ2-7, with D perhaps TRBD1 or TRBD2 (5 bases each). The CDR3 has 15 residues. CDR1 is SGHNT and CDR2 is YENEEA in the germline V gene. V shed 3 bases and J shed 0 bases, with 12 bases lying between them. The CDR3 protein is CASSFGAGLSYEQYF. The CDR3 DNA follows: TGTGCCAGCAGCTTCGGGGCAGGTCTCTCCTACGAGCAGTACTTC.

The rearrangement joins TRBV7-7 to TRBJ2-3; 12 bases line up with TRBD2. V lost 5 bases, J lost 3 bases, and 3 bases stayed unmatched. CDR1 is SSHAT and CDR2 is FNYEAQ in the germline V gene (reference sequence). The CDR3 runs 15 residues. The CDR3 spells CASSIGLAGTDTQYF. As DNA, the CDR3 is TGTGCCAGCAGCATCGGACTAGCGGGAACAGATACGCAGTATTTT.